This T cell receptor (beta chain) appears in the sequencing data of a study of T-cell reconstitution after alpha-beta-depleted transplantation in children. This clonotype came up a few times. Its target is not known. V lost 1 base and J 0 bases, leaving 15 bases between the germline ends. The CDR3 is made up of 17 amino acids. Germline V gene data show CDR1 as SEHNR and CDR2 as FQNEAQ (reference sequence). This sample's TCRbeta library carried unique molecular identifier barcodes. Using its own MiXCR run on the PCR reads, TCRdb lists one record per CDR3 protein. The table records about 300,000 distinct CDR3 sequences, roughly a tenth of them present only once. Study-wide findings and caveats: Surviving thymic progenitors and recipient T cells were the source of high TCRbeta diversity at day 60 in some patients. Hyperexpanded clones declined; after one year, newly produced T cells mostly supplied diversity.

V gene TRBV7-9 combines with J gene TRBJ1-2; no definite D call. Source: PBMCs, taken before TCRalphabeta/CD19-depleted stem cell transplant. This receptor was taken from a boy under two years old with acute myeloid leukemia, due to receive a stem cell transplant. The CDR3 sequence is CASSLVASRFSNYGYTF. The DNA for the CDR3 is TGTGCCAGCAGCTTAGTGGCCAGCCGATTTTCTAACTATGGCTACACCTTC.